Listed below are T cell receptor beta chains from one sample, sequenced in a study of a mutant IDH1 vaccine in newly diagnosed glioma. Produced via immunoSEQ multiplex PCR; TCRdb's table is partial and in-frame only. The repertoire holds 45,000 to 60,000 clones, with about 74% as singletons. The specimen comprised PBMCs, sampled from a glioma patient treated with radiotherapy, temozolomide or both. The receptors here all came from a woman between 35 and 50 years old with glioma. CDR3s include the opening cysteine and the closing phenylalanine or tryptophan.

CDR3 protein	J gene	CDR3 length	V gene
CASSPHPSAKNIQYF	TRBJ2-4	15	TRBV11-2
CASSSTSGVETQYF	TRBJ2-5	14	TRBV5-1
CAWKTSGGLTGELFF	TRBJ2-2	15	TRBV30
CASSQTLAGGPKETQYF	TRBJ2-5	17	TRBV4-3
CASSVLEGNRFSNQPQHF	TRBJ1-5	18	TRBV2
CAWNRDRGHLYGYTF	TRBJ1-2	15	TRBV30
CASSGTPQGTDTQYF	TRBJ2-3	15	TRBV19
CASSAGQGRLPYGYTF	TRBJ1-2	16	TRBV2
CASSLLTGWTEAFF	TRBJ1-1	14	TRBV11-2
CASSQGTADTQYF	TRBJ2-3	13	TRBV14
CASSFSGTGHGYTF	TRBJ1-2	14	TRBV5-4
CASSPGRAWPPYEQYF	TRBJ2-7	16	TRBV7-9
CASSQELLGTQFF	TRBJ1-4	13	TRBV14
CASSQAQGGGYTF	TRBJ1-2	13	TRBV4-1
CASSQQGARADTQYF	TRBJ2-3	15	TRBV6-5
CAIRGPGGLYGYTF	TRBJ1-2	14	TRBV10-3
CASSPGQGTGELFF	TRBJ2-2	14	TRBV2
CASSKDNSYEQYF	TRBJ2-7	13	TRBV2